This T cell receptor (beta chain) comes out of a study of blood T cell repertoires in COVID-19 (dated by TCRdb to 2018 to 2021). Study-level background: The collaborator samples originated in the United States, Italy and Spain and spanned the acute and convalescent phases of COVID-19. The material from the prospective study consisted of cDNA or gDNA derived from T cells, B-cell-depleted T cells, or PBMCs. Subjects who had been exposed to COVID-19, were actively infected with it, or had recovered from it provided the deeply sampled blood TCRbeta repertoires that made up the dataset. The repertoires were released in a freely available public database intended as a resource for research on the immune response to SARS-CoV-2. Samples were obtained from the ongoing ImmuneRACE study (first 160 participants) and from 1,254 subjects provided by 6 global collaborators. A de-identified subject ID, COVID-19 status, age in years and sex were almost always included in the sample metadata. Where available, HLA class I and class II types were taken from metadata supplied by the sample provider and were not determined by assay-based typing. General conclusions and limits of the study: How much clinical and demographic metadata was included differed by source and by participant, and the metadata was provided uncurated.

TCRbeta CDR3 regions were amplified from genomic DNA by means of the immunoSEQ Assay, a bias-controlled multiplex PCR. The authors' analysis ran thus. The number of nucleated cells in each sample was estimated by amplification of reference gene primers within the assay. To quantify the absolute abundance of each unique TCRbeta CDR3 rearrangement, sequence reads were collapsed and filtered. Productive Simpson clonality was computed per sample as the square root of Simpson's diversity index over productive rearrangements. Entries here come from immuneACCESS through TCRdb and include only in-frame sequences with V and J called. Some clones fail to appear in such tables; in the studies checked, an unresolved V gene covers under half of the shortfall, and the cause of the remainder is unknown. The DNA gave D and trimming, while V, J and clone size come from that table. In this sample the table shows tens of thousands of clones, more than 65% of which occur a single time. Less than 7% of the sample comes from the top ten.

One collaborating source in Seattle enrolled patients during active infection and followed them longitudinally through the course of disease. Whole blood was collected in K2EDTA tubes by collaborating institutions according to the institutions' own protocols. For TCRbeta analysis, collaborators shipped samples in one of three forms: frozen whole blood, isolated PBMCs, or DNA extracted from either of those sample types. At the junction V is shortened by 4 bases and J by 2 bases, with 18 bases in between. From the cysteine up to the phenylalanine, the CDR3 has a length of 16 residues. The only DNA kept is the CDR3, 48 bases in frame from the first base. The germline V gene encodes CDR1 MGHRA and CDR2 YSYEKL. Details on this clone: Its antigen specificity is not known. Base qualities were left out, and no much larger clone turns up one base away.

Here the chain combines TRBV4-1 and TRBJ2-7; perhaps TRBD1 is the D gene, with 6 bases matching. What was sequenced was peripheral blood. The sequence derives from a man in his 70s with COVID-19, enrolled during active disease. The DNA sequence follows: TGCGCCAGCAGCCGGGGCGGACAGACCTTAACCTACGAGCAGTACTTC. Its protein reads: CASSRGGQTLTYEQYF.